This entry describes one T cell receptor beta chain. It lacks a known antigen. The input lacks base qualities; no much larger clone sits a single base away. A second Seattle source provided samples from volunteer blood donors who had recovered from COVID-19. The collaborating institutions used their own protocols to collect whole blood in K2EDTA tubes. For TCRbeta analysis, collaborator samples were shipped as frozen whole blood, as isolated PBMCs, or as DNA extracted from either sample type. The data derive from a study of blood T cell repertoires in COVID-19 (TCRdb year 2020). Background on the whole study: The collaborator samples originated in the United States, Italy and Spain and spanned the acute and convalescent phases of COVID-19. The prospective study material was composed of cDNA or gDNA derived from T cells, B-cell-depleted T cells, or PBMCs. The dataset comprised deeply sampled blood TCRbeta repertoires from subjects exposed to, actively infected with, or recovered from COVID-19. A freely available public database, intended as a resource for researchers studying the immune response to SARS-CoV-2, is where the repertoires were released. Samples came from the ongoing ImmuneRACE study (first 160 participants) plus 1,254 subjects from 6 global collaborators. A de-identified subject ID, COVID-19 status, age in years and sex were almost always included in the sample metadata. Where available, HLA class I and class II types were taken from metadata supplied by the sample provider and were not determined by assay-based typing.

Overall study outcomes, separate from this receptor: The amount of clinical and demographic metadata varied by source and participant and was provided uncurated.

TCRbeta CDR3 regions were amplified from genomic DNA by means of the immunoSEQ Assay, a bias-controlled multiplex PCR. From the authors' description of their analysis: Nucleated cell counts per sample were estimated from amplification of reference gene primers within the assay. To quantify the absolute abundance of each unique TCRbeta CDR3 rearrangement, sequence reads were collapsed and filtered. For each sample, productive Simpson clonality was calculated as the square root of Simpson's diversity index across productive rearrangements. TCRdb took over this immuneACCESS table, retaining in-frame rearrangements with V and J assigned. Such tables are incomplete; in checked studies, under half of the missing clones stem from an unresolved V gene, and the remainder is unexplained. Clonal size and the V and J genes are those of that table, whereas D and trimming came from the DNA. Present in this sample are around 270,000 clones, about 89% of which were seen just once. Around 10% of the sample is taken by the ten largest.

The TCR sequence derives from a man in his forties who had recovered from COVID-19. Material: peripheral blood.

In nucleotide form, the sequence is TGTGCCACCAGTGCTCTATGGAAAAAGGGGCAGGATGGCTACACCTTC. The encoded protein is CATSALWKKGQDGYTF. The chain employs TRBV24-1 and TRBJ1-2; the D gene is perhaps TRBD1, on 5 matching bases. CDR1 KGHDR and CDR2 SFDVKD are derived from the germline V gene. The V end loses 5 bases and the J end loses 6 bases, and a stretch of 21 bases separates them. Inclusive of the bounding cysteine and phenylalanine, the CDR3 is 16 residues long. Only the CDR3 DNA is retained, 48 bases long and in frame from the first base.